This T cell receptor beta chain was captured in a study of blood T cell repertoires in COVID-19. Across the whole study: PBMCs, B-cell-depleted T cells, or T cells provided the cDNA or gDNA that made up the material.

Trimming pared 5 bases from V and 4 bases from J, leaving 11 bases between. Germline lookup yields CDR1 SGHAT and CDR2 FQNNGV. The length of the CDR3 is 13 residues. TCRdb's copy holds only in-frame clones and misses some; the assay was immunoSEQ multiplex PCR. The data show nearly 200,000 clones, just under 85% seen once. The source is a man in his sixties with COVID-19, enrolled during active disease. Sequencing was performed on peripheral blood. This chain connects TRBV11-2 to TRBJ1-1; weak D call: TRBD1 (5 bases). Here the CDR3 DNA reads TGTGCCAGCAGCGGGGGGGAGGGCACTGAAGCTTTCTTT. Its protein is CASSGGEGTEAFF.